In this sample, the clone carrying this T cell receptor beta chain turned up many times. Its target is not known. Attachment of unique molecular identifiers to individual cDNA molecules was performed. TCRdb re-derived calls from the 5' RACE reads in MiXCR, one entry per CDR3 protein. This sample has about 30,000 distinct CDR3 sequences; roughly 6.6% occur once, and the top ten carry roughly two fifths. Unmatched junction bases numbered 4, after V lost 6 bases and J lost 3 bases. Germline assignment: CDR1 LNHDA and CDR2 SQIVND (reference sequence). This CDR3 contains 14 residues. The data were obtained in a study of early T cells in non-severe SARS-CoV-2 infection. Study in general: The chains were unpaired, and the sequenced material was bulk RNA from unsorted whole blood.

Study-wide points: The VDJdb matching leaned toward anti-spike CD8 responses and overlooked private and CD4 specificities.

The chain uses TRBV19 and TRBJ2-7, with 11 nucleotides matching TRBD2. The source of this sequence is an adult who was a healthcare worker with PCR-confirmed SARS-CoV-2 infection or an uninfected control (not recorded which). Sequenced sample: whole blood. CDR3 region: CASSPGTSGYEQYF. As DNA, the CDR3 is TGTGCCAGTAGCCCCGGGACTAGCGGCTACGAGCAGTACTTC.